This T cell receptor beta chain was recorded in a study of blood T cell repertoires in COVID-19. V lost 2 bases and J lost 7, with 14 bases in between. CDR3 length: 14 amino acids. In germline, CDR1 is SNHLY, CDR2 FYNNEI. Per the authors' pipeline: Reference gene primer amplification gave nucleated cell count estimates. TCRdb's copy holds only in-frame clones and misses some; the assay was immunoSEQ multiplex PCR. That table supplies the V and J calls and clone size; D and trimming were determined from the DNA. The sample yields 300,000 or so clones, about 87% seen once. The TCR originated in a woman aged 40 to 50 who had recovered from COVID-19. The chain employs TRBV2 and TRBJ1-2; a possible D gene is TRBD1 (5 bases). Sequenced input: peripheral blood. The CDR3 region is CASSERRGSAGYTF. CDR3 DNA sequence: TGTGCCAGCAGTGAAAGGCGGGGCAGCGCTGGCTACACCTTC.